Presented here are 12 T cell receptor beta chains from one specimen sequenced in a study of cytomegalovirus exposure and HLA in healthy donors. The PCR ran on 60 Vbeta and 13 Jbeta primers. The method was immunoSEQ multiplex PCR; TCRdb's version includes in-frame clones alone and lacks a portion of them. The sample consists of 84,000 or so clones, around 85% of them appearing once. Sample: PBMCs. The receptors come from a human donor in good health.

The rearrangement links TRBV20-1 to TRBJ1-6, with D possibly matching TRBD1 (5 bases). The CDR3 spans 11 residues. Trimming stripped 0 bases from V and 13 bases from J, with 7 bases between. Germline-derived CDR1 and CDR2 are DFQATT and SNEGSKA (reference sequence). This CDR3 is CSAREGGPLHF. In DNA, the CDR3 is TGCAGTGCTAGAGAGGGGGGGCCCCTCCACTTT.

CDR3: CASSPLAQDTQYF. The CDR3 nucleotides read TGTGCCAGCAGTCCCTTGGCCCAAGATACGCAGTATTTT. The rearrangement links TRBV6-5 to TRBJ2-3; D gene uncertain. Trimming removed 5 bases from V and 5 bases from J, with 11 bases in between. CDR1 is MNHEY, CDR2 SVGAGI, per germline. The CDR3 runs 13 residues.

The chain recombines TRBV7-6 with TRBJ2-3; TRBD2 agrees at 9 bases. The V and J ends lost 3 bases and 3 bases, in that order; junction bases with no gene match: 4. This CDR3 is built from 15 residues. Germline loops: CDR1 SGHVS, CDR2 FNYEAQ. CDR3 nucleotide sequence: TGTGCCAGCAGCTTGAGGCTAGCGGGAACAGATACGCAGTATTTT. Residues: CASSLRLAGTDTQYF.

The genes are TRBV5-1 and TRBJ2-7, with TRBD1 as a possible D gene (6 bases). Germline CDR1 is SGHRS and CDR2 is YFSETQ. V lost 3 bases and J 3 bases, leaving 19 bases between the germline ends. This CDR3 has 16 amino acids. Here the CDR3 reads CASSSPDSRGDYEQYF. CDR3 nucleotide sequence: TGCGCCAGCAGCTCACCGGACAGCAGAGGGGACTACGAGCAGTACTTC.

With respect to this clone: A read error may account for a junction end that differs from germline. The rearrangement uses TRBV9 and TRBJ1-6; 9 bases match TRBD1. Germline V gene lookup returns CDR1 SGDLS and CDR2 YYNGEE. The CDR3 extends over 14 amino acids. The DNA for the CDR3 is TGTGCCAGCAGCGTCGACAGGGGGTCTTCACCCCTCAACTTT. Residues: CASSVDRGSSPLNF.

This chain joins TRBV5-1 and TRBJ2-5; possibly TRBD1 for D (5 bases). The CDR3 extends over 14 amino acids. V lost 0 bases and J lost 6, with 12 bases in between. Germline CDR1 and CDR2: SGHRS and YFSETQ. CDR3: CASSLEGFVQTQYF. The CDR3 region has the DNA TGCGCCAGCAGCTTGGAGGGGTTTGTTCAGACCCAGTACTTC.

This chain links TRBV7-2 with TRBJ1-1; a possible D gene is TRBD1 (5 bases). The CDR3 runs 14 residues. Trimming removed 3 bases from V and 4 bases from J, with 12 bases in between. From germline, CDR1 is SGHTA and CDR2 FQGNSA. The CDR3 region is CASSFSRGSTEAFF. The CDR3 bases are TGTGCCAGCAGCTTTAGCCGGGGGAGCACTGAAGCTTTCTTT.

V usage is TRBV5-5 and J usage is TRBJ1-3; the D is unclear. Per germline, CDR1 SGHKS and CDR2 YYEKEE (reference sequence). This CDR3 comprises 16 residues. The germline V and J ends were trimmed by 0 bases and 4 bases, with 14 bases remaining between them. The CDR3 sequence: CASSLGERDTGNTIYF. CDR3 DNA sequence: TGTGCCAGCAGCTTGGGGGAGAGGGATACGGGAAACACCATATATTTT. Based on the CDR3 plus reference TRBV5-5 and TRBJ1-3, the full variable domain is DAGVTQSPTHLIKTRGQQVTLRCSPISGHKSVSWYQQVLGQGPQFIFQYYEKEERGRGNFPDRFSARQFPNYSSELNVNALLLGDSALYLCASSLGERDTGNTIYFGEGSWLTVV.

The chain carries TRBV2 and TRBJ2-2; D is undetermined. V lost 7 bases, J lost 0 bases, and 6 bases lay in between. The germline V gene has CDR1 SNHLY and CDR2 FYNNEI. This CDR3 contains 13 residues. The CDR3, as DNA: TGTGCCAGCACAACAGCGAACACCGGGGAGCTGTTTTTT. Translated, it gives CASTTANTGELFF.

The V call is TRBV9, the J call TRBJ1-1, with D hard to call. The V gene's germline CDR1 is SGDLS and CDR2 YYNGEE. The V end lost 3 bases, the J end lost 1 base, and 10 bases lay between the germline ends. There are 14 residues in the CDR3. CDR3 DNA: TGTGCCAGCAGCGCTAGCATCTCGAACACTGAAGCTTTCTTT. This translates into CASSASISNTEAFF.

The CDR3 sequence is CASSLMDRGPDTQYF. The CDR3 DNA sequence: TGTGCCAGCAGCTTAATGGACAGGGGGCCAGATACGCAGTATTTT. The rearrangement joins TRBV7-6 to TRBJ2-3; 11 bases line up with TRBD1. CDR1 SGHVS and CDR2 FNYEAQ come from the germline V gene. CDR3 length equals 15 residues. V lost 2 bases and J lost 4; bases outside the gene matches: 2.

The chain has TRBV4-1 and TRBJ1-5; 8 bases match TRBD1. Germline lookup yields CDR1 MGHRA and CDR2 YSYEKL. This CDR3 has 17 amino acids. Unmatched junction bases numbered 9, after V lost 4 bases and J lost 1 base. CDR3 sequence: CASSLTGDVGSNQPQHF. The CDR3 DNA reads TGCGCCAGCAGCCTGACAGGGGATGTCGGGAGCAATCAGCCCCAGCATTTT.